These 8 T cell receptor beta chains originate from one sample sequenced in a study of identical twins. From the 5' RACE reads, TCRdb called clonotypes with MiXCR, one entry per CDR3 protein. The sample lists about 200,000 distinct CDR3 sequences; about a tenth were seen once. What was sequenced was memory (CD45RO+) T cells sorted from blood. The receptors were sampled from a woman between 18 and 30 years old in good health.

This sequence joins TRBV20-1 and TRBJ1-2; 10 nucleotides match TRBD1. Germline V gene lookup returns CDR1 DFQATT and CDR2 SNEGSKA (reference sequence). V was pared by 6 bases and J by 4 bases, with 17 bases of the junction left unmatched. The CDR3 sequence is 17 residues long. The CDR3 reads CSALGGARDRGGYGYTF. The CDR3 DNA is TGCAGTGCCCTCGGAGGTGCTAGGGACAGGGGAGGCTATGGCTACACCTTC.

This clonotype turned up a few times. The chain uses TRBV20-1 and TRBJ2-3, with D unresolved. Trimming left V 8 bases short and J 2 bases short, with 8 bases between. CDR3 size: 11 residues. The germline gives CDR1 DFQATT, CDR2 SNEGSKA (reference sequence). The CDR3 reads CSPFYTDTQYF. CDR3 bases: TGCAGTCCTTTTTACACAGATACGCAGTATTTT.

The table lists this clonotype with a few counts. The chain is built from TRBV11-1 and TRBJ2-3; no definite D call. The CDR3 is 15 amino acids. V was trimmed by 3 bases and J by 0 bases, leaving 10 bases between them. Looked up from germline, CDR1 is SGHAT and CDR2 is FQDESV (reference sequence). CDR3 sequence reads: CASSFEPSSTDTQYF. Written as DNA, the CDR3 is TGTGCCAGCAGCTTTGAGCCCTCTAGCACAGATACGCAGTATTTT.

This clonotype turned up a few times. V and J are TRBV5-8 and TRBJ2-5, with D possibly TRBD1 on 6 matching bases. CDR1 is SGHTS and CDR2 is YDEGEE in the germline V gene. The CDR3 is 13 residues long. Trimming stripped 0 bases from V and 5 bases from J, with 8 bases between. The CDR3, as DNA: TGTGCCAGCAGCTTGGTGGGGGCTGAGACCCAGTACTTC. Protein sequence: CASSLVGAETQYF. Complete variable domain (other parts from reference TRBV5-8 and TRBJ2-5): EAGVTQSPTHLIKTRGQQATLRCSPISGHTSVYWYQQALGLGLQFLLWYDEGEERNRGNFPPRFSGRQFPNYSSELNVNALELEDSALYLCASSLVGAETQYFGPGTRLLVL.

This clonotype was counted at least ten times. CDR3 residues: CASSLAIRPRGIGKTQYF. The CDR3 DNA reads TGTGCCAGCAGCTTAGCTATACGGCCCAGGGGGATAGGGAAGACCCAGTACTTC. The gene calls are TRBV7-8 and TRBJ2-5; TRBD1 agrees at 7 bases. The germline V gene encodes CDR1 SGHVS and CDR2 FQNEAQ. Unmatched junction bases numbered 16, after V lost 0 bases and J lost 6 bases. The length of the CDR3 is 18 residues. The whole variable domain, filled in from reference TRBV7-8 and TRBJ2-5, reads GAGVSQSPRYKVAKRGQDVALRCDPISGHVSLFWYQQALGQGPEFLTYFQNEAQLDKSGLPSDRFFAERPEGSVSTLKIQRTQQEDSAVYLCASSLAIRPRGIGKTQYFGPGTRLLVL.

The chain employs TRBV11-2 and TRBJ2-1; D remains ambiguous. Trimming took off 3 bases at V and 9 bases at J, with 12 bases between the two ends. The CDR3 loop spans 13 amino acids. The germline V gene encodes CDR1 SGHAT and CDR2 FQNNGV. CDR3 sequence: CASSLDRISEQFF. In DNA, the CDR3 is TGTGCCAGCAGCTTGGACCGGATTTCTGAGCAGTTCTTC.

This clonotype was observed at least ten times. This chain uses TRBV29-1 with TRBJ2-5; 13 bases map to TRBD2. Germline V gene data show CDR1 as SQVTM and CDR2 as ANQGSEA. The CDR3 consists of 17 residues. Trimming at V came to 6 bases and at J to 5 bases, leaving 15 bases not matched to a gene. Here the CDR3 DNA reads TGCAGCGTCTACGGACTAGCGGGAGACGATCCATGGGAGACCCAGTACTTC. It encodes CSVYGLAGDDPWETQYF. Full variable domain (remainder filled in from reference TRBV29-1 and TRBJ2-5): SAVISQKPSRDICQRGTSLTIQCQVDSQVTMMFWYRQQPGQSLTLIATANQGSEATYESGFVIDKFPISRPNLTFSTLTVSNMSPEDSSIYLCSVYGLAGDDPWETQYFGPGTRLLVL.

This clonotype showed up many times. The genes are TRBV6-1 and TRBJ2-3, with TRBD1 matching over 7 bases. CDR3 length equals 14 residues. Germline CDR1 and CDR2: MNHNS and SASEGT. V shed 6 bases and J 6 bases; nucleotides not matched to a gene: 9. CDR3 DNA sequence: TGTGCCAGCAGCCCAGACAGGGCTCCGGATACGCAGTATTTT. The encoded protein is CASSPDRAPDTQYF.